This T cell receptor beta chain originates from a study of blood T cell repertoires in COVID-19. The CDR3 spans 13 residues. The trim removed 4 bases at V and 6 bases at J, leaving 3 bases unmatched. Germline V CDR1 and CDR2: SGHRS, YFSETQ. TCRdb keeps only in-frame clones here, not all; method: immunoSEQ multiplex PCR. The profile shows roughly 100,000 clones, about 80% of them singletons. This receptor was obtained from a woman in her sixties or seventies with acute or convalescent COVID-19. The sequenced material came from peripheral blood. This chain uses TRBV5-1 with TRBJ1-2, with 10 nucleotides matching TRBD1. The DNA of the CDR3 is TGCGCCAGCAGCCTCGGACAGGGGGATGGCTACACCTTC. Its translation is CASSLGQGDGYTF. Filled out from reference TRBV5-1 and TRBJ1-2, the complete variable domain reads KAGVTQTPRYLIKTRGQQVTLSCSPISGHRSVSWYQQTPGQGLQFLFEYFSETQRNKGNFPGRFSGRQFSNSRSEMNVSTLELGDSALYLCASSLGQGDGYTFGSGTRLTVV.